Listed here are 9 T cell receptor beta chains from one sample, sequenced in a study of STAT5B mutations in CD4+ large granular lymphocyte leukemia. Sequencing used immunoSEQ multiplex PCR; TCRdb keeps in-frame clones, though not all of them. The data contain 25,000 to 35,000 clones, 60% to 80% of them singletons. The sample comprised CD4+ T cells from blood buffy coats. Every receptor here comes from a human donor in good health.

The rearrangement links TRBV5-6 to TRBJ1-2; D unresolved. Germline CDR1 and CDR2: SGHDT and YYEEEE. CDR3 size: 14 residues. V was pared by 4 bases and J by 4 bases, with 14 bases between. The CDR3 reads CASSPRSLLYGYTF. CDR3 DNA: TGTGCCAGCAGCCCGCGGTCTCTCCTCTATGGCTACACCTTC.

This clone was detected a few times. The chain couples TRBV2 to TRBJ1-6; no firm D call. Germline CDR1 and CDR2: SNHLY and FYNNEI. Trimming cost V 8 bases and J 7 bases, with 15 bases left between them. This CDR3 contains 14 residues. CDR3 bases: TGTGCCAGCGCGGTCGCCAGCCTAAATTCACCCCTCCACTTT. Residues: CASAVASLNSPLHF.

The V call is TRBV6-1, the J call TRBJ2-7; the D is unclear. In germline, CDR1 is MNHNS, CDR2 SASEGT. The CDR3 loop spans 13 amino acids. V lost 6 bases and J lost 2, with 11 bases in between. CDR3 sequence: CASRNPATYEQYF. The CDR3 DNA sequence: TGTGCCAGCAGAAACCCAGCAACCTACGAGCAGTACTTC.

The rearrangement links TRBV18 to TRBJ1-4; D call uncertain. V was cut by 1 base and J by 8 bases, with 11 bases left in between. This CDR3 is 14 amino acids long. CDR1 KGHSH and CDR2 LQKENI come from the germline V gene. This CDR3 reads CASSPRQGREKLFF. The CDR3 DNA is TGTGCCAGCTCACCACGCCAAGGACGGGAAAAACTGTTTTTT.

This chain uses TRBV15 with TRBJ1-5, with no clear D. Trimming took off 0 bases at V and 7 bases at J, with 13 bases between the two ends. This CDR3 is 15 amino acids long. Germline V CDR1 and CDR2: LNHNV, YYDKDF (reference sequence). The CDR3, as DNA: TGTGCCACCAGCAGAGATAAAAACCGAGTCCAGCCCCAGCATTTT. Protein: CATSRDKNRVQPQHF.

The chain links TRBV30 to TRBJ2-5; 8 nucleotides line up with TRBD1. CDR3 size: 15 residues. The germline V gene encodes CDR1 GTSNPN and CDR2 SVGIG (reference sequence). The junction had 9 bases not matched to a gene; V was cut back by 2 bases and J by 4 bases. The CDR3 bases are TGTGCCTGGAGTTTCTACGGACAGGGCCCAGAGACCCAGTACTTC. Amino acid sequence: CAWSFYGQGPETQYF.

This sequence joins TRBV29-1 and TRBJ2-1, with D possibly being TRBD1 (6 bases). Germline V gives CDR1 SQVTM, CDR2 ANQGSEA. V lost 4 bases and J lost 6, with 19 bases in between. The CDR3 loop spans 15 amino acids. The CDR3 sequence is CSVGGGQGFINEQFF. CDR3 sequence (DNA): TGCAGCGTTGGAGGCGGCCAGGGGTTTATCAATGAGCAGTTCTTC.

The chain employs TRBV29-1 and TRBJ2-2; D is undetermined. The CDR3 is made up of 11 amino acids. The germline V gene has CDR1 SQVTM and CDR2 ANQGSEA. V was pared by 4 bases and J by 5 bases, with 5 bases between. The CDR3 sequence is CSVGDTGELFF. The CDR3 nucleotides are TGCAGCGTTGGGGATACCGGGGAGCTGTTTTTT.

This clone occurred a few times. The chain uses TRBV19 and TRBJ1-5; D is undetermined. The CDR3 runs 14 residues. The germline V gene encodes CDR1 LNHDA and CDR2 SQIVND (reference sequence). Trimming removed 5 bases at V and 3 bases at J, with 11 bases between. CDR3 coding DNA: TGTGCCAGTAGTGGGGTTTTGATCAATCAGCCCCAGCATTTT. Amino acids: CASSGVLINQPQHF.